Here is one TCR beta chain with its context. The source of the sample is a study of shared clonotypes between healthy human individuals. The data were produced by immunoSEQ multiplex PCR, yet TCRdb's version contains in-frame clones alone and is incomplete. This table has approximately 1,500,000 clones, more than 95% appearing once. The source material was naive CD4+ T cells sorted from blood. Subset described: CD45RA+ positively selected. This sequence originates from a man aged 25 to 40 in good health.

The CDR3 here is CASSLGWGDQPQHF. The DNA for the CDR3 is TGTGCCAGCAGCTTAGGTTGGGGGGATCAGCCCCAGCATTTT. The J gene is TRBJ1-5, the V gene TRBV7-2; a possible D gene is TRBD1 (5 bases). V lost 1 base and J 5 bases, leaving 9 bases between the germline ends. CDR1 is SGHTA and CDR2 is FQGNSA in the germline V gene. The CDR3 sequence is 14 residues long.